These 19 T cell receptor beta chains came from one sample sequenced in a study of shared clonotypes between healthy human individuals (dated by TCRdb to about 2020). The method was the immunoSEQ multiplex PCR assay. TCRdb's version of the immuneACCESS table is confined to in-frame rearrangements and falls short of the full clone set. An unresolved V gene accounts for under half of the shortfall where checked; the remainder is of unknown origin. The table for this sample lists 550,000 to 700,000 clones; around 78% of them were counted only once. 1.5% to 2% of the sample comes from the top ten. What was sequenced was memory CD4+ T cells sorted from blood. What the cell subset or site label conveys for this sample: CD45RA-negative fraction. The receptors were gathered from a woman aged 30 to 39 in good health.

The genes are TRBV5-5 and TRBJ2-1, with unresolved D. The V end lost 4 bases, the J end lost 8 bases, and 16 bases lay between the germline ends. CDR3 size: 14 residues. Germline V gene data show CDR1 as SGHKS and CDR2 as YYEKEE (reference sequence). The CDR3 DNA sequence: TGTGCCAGCAGCCCTGCCCCGGTCGGCGATGAGCAGTTCTTC. This encodes CASSPAPVGDEQFF.

The chain has TRBV6-5 and TRBJ2-2; D is ambiguous. V dropped 0 bases and J dropped 5 bases, with 13 bases sitting between them. The CDR3 consists of 16 residues. Germline values: CDR1 MNHEY, CDR2 SVGAGI. The CDR3 DNA follows: TGTGCCAGCAGTTACTCTGGCCAGGTCGGGACCGGGGAGCTGTTTTTT. The encoded protein is CASSYSGQVGTGELFF.

Comment on this clone: Other DNA sequences in the same sample also yield this CDR3. The gene calls are TRBV5-1 and TRBJ1-5, with D uncertain. V was shortened by 4 bases and J by 0 bases, with 5 bases between the two germline ends. This CDR3 has 13 amino acids. CDR1 is SGHRS, CDR2 YFSETQ, per germline. CDR3 in amino acids: CASSLYSNQPQHF. As DNA, the CDR3 is TGCGCCAGCAGCCTATATAGCAATCAGCCCCAGCATTTT.

This rearrangement joins TRBV7-2 to TRBJ2-7; D uncertain. The CDR3 is 14 amino acids. Germline CDR1 and CDR2: SGHTA and FQGNSA. Trimming shortened V by 3 bases and J by 4 bases, and 13 bases separated the two germline ends. The CDR3 protein is CASSFGSTGYEQYF. The CDR3 DNA reads TGTGCCAGCAGCTTTGGCTCAACCGGGTACGAGCAGTACTTC.

J is TRBJ2-7 and V is TRBV30; no clear D gene. The length of the CDR3 is 13 residues. V dropped 3 bases and J dropped 8 bases, with 17 bases sitting between them. Germline lookup yields CDR1 GTSNPN and CDR2 SVGIG (reference sequence). The CDR3 protein is CAWSSGPLLQQYF. As DNA, the CDR3 is TGTGCCTGGAGCTCAGGACCGTTGCTGCAGCAGTACTTC.

V usage is TRBV9 and J usage is TRBJ2-7, with 10 nucleotides matching TRBD2. The CDR3 has 16 amino acids. Germline values: CDR1 SGDLS, CDR2 YYNGEE. V trimming: 0 bases; J trimming: 2 bases; junction bases outside the gene matches: 5. The CDR3 DNA is TGTGCCAGCAGCGTAGAGGCTAGCGGGAGTGCCTACGAGCAGTACTTC. Translated: CASSVEASGSAYEQYF.

The chain is built from TRBV11-2 and TRBJ1-3, with 8 bases matching TRBD1. J was trimmed by 3 bases and V by 5 bases; bases with no gene match: 6. The CDR3 runs 15 residues. The germline CDR1 and CDR2 sequences are SGHAT and FQNNGV. The CDR3 DNA follows: TGTGCCAGCAGCGCGCAGACAGGGGTTGGAAACACCATATATTTT. Amino acids: CASSAQTGVGNTIYF.

V usage is TRBV7-6 and J usage is TRBJ2-5; D may be TRBD1 (6 bases). Germline lookup yields CDR1 SGHVS and CDR2 FNYEAQ. This CDR3 has 14 residues. V shed 1 base and J shed 5 bases, with 11 bases lying between them. CDR3 in amino acids: CASSLGFGGETQYF. In DNA, the CDR3 is TGTGCCAGCAGCTTAGGATTTGGGGGCGAGACCCAGTACTTC.

The V gene is TRBV9, the J gene TRBJ2-1; 10 nucleotides align to TRBD1. This CDR3 spans 18 amino acids. V gave up 0 bases and J gave up 3 bases; unmatched junction bases: 9. Germline V CDR1 and CDR2: SGDLS, YYNGEE. CDR3 amino acids: CASSVGGLRDRGYNEQFF. Here the CDR3 DNA reads TGTGCCAGCAGCGTAGGAGGTCTACGGGACAGGGGCTACAATGAGCAGTTCTTC.

A word on this clone: The same CDR3 also results from other DNA sequences found in this sample. This chain joins TRBV2 and TRBJ2-7; the D gene is possibly TRBD2 (5 bases). Trimming cost V 6 bases and J 4 bases, with 10 bases left between them. Germline V gives CDR1 SNHLY, CDR2 FYNNEI. This CDR3 is 12 amino acids long. The CDR3 spells CASSRGSYEQYF. The DNA of the CDR3 is TGTGCCAGCAGCCGAGGGAGTTACGAGCAGTACTTC.

J is TRBJ2-7 and V is TRBV30; 9 bases fit TRBD2. V lost 2 bases to trimming and J lost 2 bases; unmatched junction nucleotides: 10. The CDR3 has 16 amino acids. CDR1 GTSNPN and CDR2 SVGIG come from the germline V gene (reference sequence). CDR3 loop: CAWSHPGTSRTYEQYF. CDR3 coding DNA: TGTGCCTGGAGTCACCCCGGGACTAGCCGAACCTACGAGCAGTACTTC.

This chain uses TRBV5-4 with TRBJ2-3; D is undetermined. Germline V gene lookup returns CDR1 SGHNT and CDR2 YYREEE (reference sequence). Trimming removed 7 bases from V and 2 bases from J, with 8 bases in between. The CDR3 runs to 12 residues. For the CDR3, the DNA is TGTGCCAGCGTCGACTCCACAGATACGCAGTATTTT. Translating gives CASVDSTDTQYF.

This rearrangement joins TRBV7-2 to TRBJ1-1; D gene ambiguous. The V and J ends lost 5 bases and 3 bases respectively, with 13 bases between them. Germline CDR1 and CDR2: SGHTA and FQGNSA. The CDR3 runs 14 residues. In nucleotides, the CDR3 is TGTGCCAGCAGCCCCGGGTCATCCCACACTGAAGCTTTCTTT. This gives the protein CASSPGSSHTEAFF.

This clone has just a few counts. The J gene is TRBJ2-2, the V gene TRBV11-3; D is ambiguous. Germline loops: CDR1 SGHNT, CDR2 YENEEA. Trimming cost V 4 bases and J 3 bases, with 9 bases left between them. The CDR3 runs 14 residues. CDR3 residues: CASSYATYTGELFF. The CDR3 DNA follows: TGTGCCAGCAGCTATGCTACCTACACCGGGGAGCTGTTTTTT.

The V gene is TRBV2, the J gene TRBJ2-2, with 9 bases aligning to TRBD2. In germline, CDR1 is SNHLY, CDR2 FYNNEI. Trimming removed 7 bases from V and 6 bases from J; junction bases left unmatched: 9. The CDR3 is 15 amino acids. CDR3 nucleotide sequence: TGTGCCAGCAAATTCGCTAGCGGGATCGCCGGGGAGCTGTTTTTT. Translated, it gives CASKFASGIAGELFF.

This chain connects TRBV5-5 to TRBJ1-3; D is undetermined. V lost 1 base and J 2 bases, leaving 7 bases between the germline ends. Germline values: CDR1 SGHKS, CDR2 YYEKEE (reference sequence). The CDR3 runs to 14 residues. CDR3 DNA: TGTGCCAGCAGCTTGAAAGGGCCTGGAAACACCATATATTTT. The encoded protein is CASSLKGPGNTIYF. Supplemented by reference TRBV5-5 and TRBJ1-3, the full variable domain reads DAGVTQSPTHLIKTRGQQVTLRCSPISGHKSVSWYQQVLGQGPQFIFQYYEKEERGRGNFPDRFSARQFPNYSSELNVNALLLGDSALYLCASSLKGPGNTIYFGEGSWLTVV.

The chain recombines TRBV9 with TRBJ1-4, with D unresolved. Germline lookup yields CDR1 SGDLS and CDR2 YYNGEE. The CDR3 spans 15 residues. Trimming took off 2 bases at V and 8 bases at J, with 16 bases between the two ends. CDR3 region: CASSVSPGSREKLFF. The CDR3 DNA sequence: TGTGCCAGCAGCGTTTCCCCGGGGTCTCGGGAAAAACTGTTTTTT.

The V and J genes are TRBV5-4 and TRBJ2-1; D gene ambiguous. The CDR3 covers 12 residues. V dropped 2 bases and J dropped 7 bases, with 7 bases sitting between them. CDR1 SGHNT and CDR2 YYREEE come from the germline V gene (reference sequence). CDR3 in DNA: TGTGCCAGCAGCTTCCCTCGGAATGAGCAGTTCTTC. This codes for CASSFPRNEQFF.

The chain links TRBV5-4 to TRBJ2-2; unclear D gene. This CDR3 contains 15 residues. Trimming removed 3 bases from V and 1 base from J, with 10 bases in between. The germline gives CDR1 SGHNT, CDR2 YYREEE (reference sequence). Here the CDR3 DNA reads TGTGCCAGCAGCTCACAACGTCTGAACACCGGGGAGCTGTTTTTT. Translation: CASSSQRLNTGELFF. Full variable domain (remainder filled in from reference TRBV5-4 and TRBJ2-2): ETGVTQSPTHLIKTRGQQVTLRCSSQSGHNTVSWYQQALGQGPQFIFQYYREEENGRGNFPPRFSGLQFPNYSSELNVNALELDDSALYLCASSSQRLNTGELFFGEGSRLTVL.